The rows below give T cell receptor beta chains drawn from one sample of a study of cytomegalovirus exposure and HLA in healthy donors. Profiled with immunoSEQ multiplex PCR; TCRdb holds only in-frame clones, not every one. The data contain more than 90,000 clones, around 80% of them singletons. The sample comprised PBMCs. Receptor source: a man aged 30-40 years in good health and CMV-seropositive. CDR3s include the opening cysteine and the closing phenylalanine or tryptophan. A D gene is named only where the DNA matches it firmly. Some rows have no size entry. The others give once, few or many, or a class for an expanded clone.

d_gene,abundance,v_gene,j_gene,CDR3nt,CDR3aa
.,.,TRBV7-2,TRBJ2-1,TGTGCCAGCAGCTCCCAACGGGGGTATGAGCAGTTCTTC,CASSSQRGYEQFF
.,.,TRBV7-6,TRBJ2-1,TGTGCCAGCAGCGGGGCGGGACTTTCAGAGCAGTTCTTC,CASSGAGLSEQFF
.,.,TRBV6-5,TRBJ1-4,TGTGCCAGCAGTTACCTAGGAGGTGAAAAACTGTTTTTT,CASSYLGGEKLFF
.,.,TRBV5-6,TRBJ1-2,TGTGCCAGCAGCTTGGTCAGGGTGAACTATGGCTACACCTTC,CASSLVRVNYGYTF
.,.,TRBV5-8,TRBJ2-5,TGTGCCAGCAGCTTGTATCGCGGGGAACCCCAAGAGACCCAGTACTTC,CASSLYRGEPQETQYF
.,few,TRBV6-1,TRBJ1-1,TGTGCCAGCAGAGTACAGAACACTGAAGCTTTCTTT,CASRVQNTEAFF
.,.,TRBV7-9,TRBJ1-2,TGTGCCAGCAGCTTAGAGGGGGGGAACTATGGCTACACCTTC,CASSLEGGNYGYTF
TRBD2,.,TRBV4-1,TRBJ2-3,TGCGCCAGCAGCCAAGATGGTGGGACTAGCGGGGGCTCGAGCACAGATACGCAGTATTTT,CASSQDGGTSGGSSTDTQYF
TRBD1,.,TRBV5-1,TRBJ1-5,TGCGCCAGCAGCTTGGGGGACAGGGGAACAGGTCAGCCCCAGCATTTT,CASSLGDRGTGQPQHF
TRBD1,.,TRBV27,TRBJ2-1,TGTGCCAGCAGTCGATTACAGGGGGACAATGAGCAGTTCTTC,CASSRLQGDNEQFF
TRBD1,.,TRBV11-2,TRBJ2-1,TGTGCCAGCAGCTTGGACAGGGTAGGTTACAATGAGCAGTTCTTC,CASSLDRVGYNEQFF
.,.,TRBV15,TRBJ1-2,TGTGCCACCAGCGTCCAGGGGTATGGCTACACCTTC,CATSVQGYGYTF
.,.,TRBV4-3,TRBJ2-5,TGCGCCAGCAGCCAAGGACCGGGACACCAACGCCAAGAGACCCAGTACTTC,CASSQGPGHQRQETQYF
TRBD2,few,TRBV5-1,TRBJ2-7,TGCGCCAGCATCGATCCCCGGGGGGGCGAGCAGTACTTC,CASIDPRGGEQYF
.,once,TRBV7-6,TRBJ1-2,TGTGCCAGCAGCTTAGCATTCCCTAACTATGGCTACCCCTTC,CASSLAFPNYGYPF
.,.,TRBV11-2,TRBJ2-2,TGTGCCAGCAGCTTATCTTGGCTCGGGGAGCTGTTTTTT,CASSLSWLGELFF
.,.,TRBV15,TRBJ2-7,TGTGCCACCAGCAGCTTACCGATCTCCTACGAGCAGTACTTC,CATSSLPISYEQYF
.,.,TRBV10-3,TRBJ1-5,TGTGCCACCGACAGCGGCAATCAGCCCCAGCATTTT,CATDSGNQPQHF
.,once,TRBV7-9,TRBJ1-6,TGTGCCAGCAGCTCTACAGGTGGGGATAGGAATTCACCCCTCCACTTT,CASSSTGGDRNSPLHF
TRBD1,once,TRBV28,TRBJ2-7,TGTGCCAGCAGGGCGCCAGGGACAGGGGGTCACGAGCAGTACTTC,CASRAPGTGGHEQYF
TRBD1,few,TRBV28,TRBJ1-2,TGTGCCAGCAGTTTGTGGGACAGGGGTCCGAACTATGGCTACCCCTTC,CASSLWDRGPNYGYPF
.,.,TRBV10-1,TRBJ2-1,TGCGCCAGCAGTGTCAACAGAAACAATGAGCAGTTCTTC,CASSVNRNNEQFF
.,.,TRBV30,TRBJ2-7,TGTGCCTGCCAGCGGGTGGTCAGGGGGAACTACGAGCAGTACTTC,CACQRVVRGNYEQYF
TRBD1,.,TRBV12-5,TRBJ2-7,TGTGCTAGTGGTTCAAACCCAGGGGGCAACGAGCAGTACTTC,CASGSNPGGNEQYF
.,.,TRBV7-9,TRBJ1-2,TGTGCCAGCGAATCGATAGGGGGAAGCTATGGCTACACCTTC,CASESIGGSYGYTF
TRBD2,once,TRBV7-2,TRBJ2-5,TGTGCCAGCACCCTAGCGGTGGCAGAGACCCAGTACTTC,CASTLAVAETQYF
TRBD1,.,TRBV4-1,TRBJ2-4,TGCGCCAGCAGCCAAGAGCGGACAGGGCTCATCATTCAGTACTTC,CASSQERTGLIIQYF
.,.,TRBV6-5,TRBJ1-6,TGTGCCAGCAGCCGCCAAGGGGTGGGGAATTCACCCCTCCACTTT,CASSRQGVGNSPLHF
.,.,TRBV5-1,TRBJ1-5,TGCGCCAGCAGCTTGGCCCCCACAGGGCCTCAGCCCCAGCATTTT,CASSLAPTGPQPQHF
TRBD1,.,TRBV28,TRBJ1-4,TGTGCCAGCAGTCCCCCCAGGGGGCGAGAAGAAAAACTGTTTTTT,CASSPPRGREEKLFF
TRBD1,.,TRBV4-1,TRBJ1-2,TGCGCCAGCAGCCTAACCTACTCCGGGACAGTGGCCTCCTATGGCTACACCTTC,CASSLTYSGTVASYGYTF
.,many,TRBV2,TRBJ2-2,TGTGCCAGCAGTGAAGCCCGGGGAACGAACACCGGGGAGCTGTTTTTT,CASSEARGTNTGELFF
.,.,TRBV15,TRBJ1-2,TGTGCCACCAGCAGAGTAGGAACAGGGAACTATGGCTACACCTTC,CATSRVGTGNYGYTF
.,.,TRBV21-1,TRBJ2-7,TGTGCCAGCAGCAAATGCAACAGGGGAAACGAGCAGTACTTC,CASSKCNRGNEQYF
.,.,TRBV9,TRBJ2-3,TGTGCCAGCAGCGATGCTAGAACCTTCAGCACAGATACGCAGTATTTT,CASSDARTFSTDTQYF
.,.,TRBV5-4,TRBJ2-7,TGTGCCAGCAGCCGGTTCGACAGGCCCTACGAGCAGTACTTC,CASSRFDRPYEQYF
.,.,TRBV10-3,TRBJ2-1,TGTGCCATCGAGGGTGCGGCGGCTCAGCAGTTCTTC,CAIEGAAAQQFF
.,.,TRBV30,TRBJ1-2,TGTGCCTGGAACAGGGACCGAGGTGGCTACCCCTTC,CAWNRDRGGYPF
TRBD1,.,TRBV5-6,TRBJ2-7,TGTGCCAGCAGCGCCGGGGCAGGGGGCGCCTACGAGCAGTACTTC,CASSAGAGGAYEQYF
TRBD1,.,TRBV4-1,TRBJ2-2,TGCGCCAGCAGCCAAGAAGGGGGCAGGAACACCGGGGAGCTGTTTTTT,CASSQEGGRNTGELFF